These T cell receptor beta chains were read from a single sample in a study of blood T cell repertoires in COVID-19. This table comes from immunoSEQ multiplex PCR, and its TCRdb copy is limited to in-frame clones, with some not included. This repertoire shows some 220,000 clones, roughly 85% found once; its top ten account for more than 2%. Input material: peripheral blood. All receptors derive from a woman in her sixties or seventies with COVID-19, enrolled during active disease. The CDR3 runs from the conserved cysteine through the conserved F or W. The D gene is left open where the match is weak. Some rows have no size entry. The others give once, few or many, or a class for an expanded clone.

j_call | clone_size | d_call | v_call | cdr3_nt | cdr3_aa
TRBJ1-2 | few | - | TRBV19 | TGTGCCACACATGGAATCGGGGACAATAACGGCTACACCTTC | CATHGIGDNNGYTF
TRBJ1-1 | once | - | TRBV7-9 | TGTGCCAGCAACCGCATCGGGGGGACGGCTGAAGCTTTCTTT | CASNRIGGTAEAFF
TRBJ2-2 | - | - | TRBV3-1/TRBV3-2 | TGTGCCAGCGGCAACCGGGAACGAGCCGGGGAGCTGTTTTTT | CASGNRERAGELFF
TRBJ1-2 | - | TRBD1 | TRBV5-1 | TGCGCCAGCAGCTGGGACAGTAGGGGGGCTGGCTACACCTTC | CASSWDSRGAGYTF
TRBJ2-7 | - | - | TRBV4-2 | TGTGCCAGCAGCCAAGAGGACACCCCAATCTACGAGCAGTACTTC | CASSQEDTPIYEQYF
TRBJ1-1 | - | - | TRBV18 | TGTGCCAGCTCACCAGGGAGAGAGATGAACACTGAAGCTTTCTTT | CASSPGREMNTEAFF
TRBJ2-5 | once | TRBD2 | TRBV3-1/TRBV3-2 | TGTGCCAGCAGCCAAGGACTAGCGGTACAAGAGACCCAGTACTTC | CASSQGLAVQETQYF
TRBJ2-7 | - | TRBD1 | TRBV3-1/TRBV3-2 | TGTGCCAGCCAACAGGGGTTATCCTACGAGCAGTACTTC | CASQQGLSYEQYF
TRBJ1-5 | - | - | TRBV2 | TGTGCCAGCAGCCTGGGGGAGGGCGGGCAGCCCCAGCATTTT | CASSLGEGGQPQHF
TRBJ1-2 | - | - | TRBV21-1 | TGTGCCAGCAGCACCATGGGGGGAGGCTATGGCTACACCTTC | CASSTMGGGYGYTF
TRBJ1-3 | few | - | TRBV4-3 | TGCGCCAGCAGCCAAGATTCAGGTTACTCTGGAAACACCATATATTTT | CASSQDSGYSGNTIYF
TRBJ2-2 | few | TRBD1 | TRBV9 | TGTGCCAGCAGCGTAGGGACAGGGCGGACCGGGGAGCTGTTTTTT | CASSVGTGRTGELFF
TRBJ2-6 | few | - | TRBV7-3 | TGTGCCAGCAGCCCGGACAGCGCCTCTGGGGCCAACGTCCTGACTTTC | CASSPDSASGANVLTF
TRBJ1-1 | - | TRBD1 | TRBV6-2/TRBV6-3 | TGTGCCAGCAGTTACTGGGCCAAGACAGGGTTGAACACTGAAGCTTTCTTT | CASSYWAKTGLNTEAFF
TRBJ1-5 | - | TRBD1 | TRBV19 | TGTGCCAGTAGTATAGTCCCAGGGGGTACTTACCAGCCCCAGCATTTT | CASSIVPGGTYQPQHF
TRBJ1-1 | - | TRBD1 | TRBV7-9 | TGTGCCAGCAGCTTAGTCACGGGACAGGCCCTGAACACTGAAGCTTTCTTT | CASSLVTGQALNTEAFF
TRBJ1-2 | - | TRBD1 | TRBV6-1 | TGTGCCAGCAGTGAAGGGACAGGGGTAGGTGGCTACACCTTC | CASSEGTGVGGYTF
TRBJ2-2 | - | TRBD1 | TRBV4-3 | TGCGCCAGCAGCCAAGATTTGGGCGGGACAGGGGTTACCGGGGAGCTGTTTTTT | CASSQDLGGTGVTGELFF
TRBJ1-1 | - | - | TRBV6-5 | TGTGCCGGCAGGGACACTTTGAACACTGAAGCTTTCTTT | CAGRDTLNTEAFF
TRBJ1-4 | - | - | TRBV27 | TGTGCCAGCAGTTTATTGGACGCGGGGGTTAATGAAAAACTGTTTTTT | CASSLLDAGVNEKLFF
TRBJ2-7 | - | TRBD2 | TRBV6-2/TRBV6-3 | TGTGCCAGCAGTGGGACTAGCGGGGCTGCCTACGAGCAGTACTTC | CASSGTSGAAYEQYF
TRBJ2-3 | - | - | TRBV11-2 | TGTGCCAGCAGCTTGCAGGGAAAAGGATCAGATACGCAGTATTTT | CASSLQGKGSDTQYF
TRBJ2-1 | - | TRBD2 | TRBV19 | TGTGCCACCGAGGGGGGACTAGCGGGAGCTAGGGCCTACAATGAGCAGTTCTTC | CATEGGLAGARAYNEQFF
TRBJ2-7 | - | - | TRBV5-5 | TGTGCCAGCAGCTTTACTGTCGCCCCTGCAACAGGGCTCGAGCAGTACTTC | CASSFTVAPATGLEQYF